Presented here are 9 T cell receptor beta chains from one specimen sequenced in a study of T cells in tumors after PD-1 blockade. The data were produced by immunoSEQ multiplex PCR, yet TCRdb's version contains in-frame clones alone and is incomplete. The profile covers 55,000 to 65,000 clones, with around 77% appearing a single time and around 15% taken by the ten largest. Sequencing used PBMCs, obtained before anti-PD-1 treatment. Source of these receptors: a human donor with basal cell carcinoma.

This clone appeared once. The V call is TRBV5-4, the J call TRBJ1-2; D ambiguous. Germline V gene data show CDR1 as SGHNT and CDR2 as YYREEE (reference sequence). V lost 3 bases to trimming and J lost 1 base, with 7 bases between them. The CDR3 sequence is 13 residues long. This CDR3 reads CASSSSLNYGYTF. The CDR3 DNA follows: TGTGCCAGCAGCTCCAGCCTTAACTATGGCTACACCTTC.

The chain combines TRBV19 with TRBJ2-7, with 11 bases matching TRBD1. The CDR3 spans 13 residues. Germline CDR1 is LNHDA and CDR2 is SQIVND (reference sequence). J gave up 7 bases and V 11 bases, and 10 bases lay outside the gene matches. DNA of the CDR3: TGTGCCCCGACAGGGACAGGGGGTGGAGAGCAGTACTTC. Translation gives CAPTGTGGGEQYF.

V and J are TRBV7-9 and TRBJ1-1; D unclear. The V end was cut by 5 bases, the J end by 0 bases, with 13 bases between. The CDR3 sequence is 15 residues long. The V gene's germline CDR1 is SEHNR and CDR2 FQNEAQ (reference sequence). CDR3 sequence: CASSPGGIMNTEAFF. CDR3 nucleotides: TGTGCCAGCAGCCCGGGAGGGATTATGAACACTGAAGCTTTCTTT.

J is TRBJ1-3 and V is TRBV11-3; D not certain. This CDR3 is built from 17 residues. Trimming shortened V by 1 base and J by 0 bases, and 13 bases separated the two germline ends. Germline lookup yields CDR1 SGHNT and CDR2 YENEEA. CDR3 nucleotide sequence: TGTGCCAGCAGCTTAGTCAGGTCTCGGGACTCTGGAAACACCATATATTTT. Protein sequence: CASSLVRSRDSGNTIYF.

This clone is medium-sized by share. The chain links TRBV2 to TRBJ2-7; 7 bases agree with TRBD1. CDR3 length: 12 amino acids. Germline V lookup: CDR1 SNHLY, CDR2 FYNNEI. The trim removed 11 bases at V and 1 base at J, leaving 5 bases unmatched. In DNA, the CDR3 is TGTGCCGAGGGGGCAAATTCCTACGAGCAGTACTTC. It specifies CAEGANSYEQYF.

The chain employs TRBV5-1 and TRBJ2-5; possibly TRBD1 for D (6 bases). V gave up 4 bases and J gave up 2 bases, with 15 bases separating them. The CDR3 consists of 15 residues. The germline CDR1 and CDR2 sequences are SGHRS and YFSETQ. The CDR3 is CASSPQGTPQETQYF. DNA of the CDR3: TGCGCCAGCAGCCCACAAGGGACACCTCAAGAGACCCAGTACTTC.

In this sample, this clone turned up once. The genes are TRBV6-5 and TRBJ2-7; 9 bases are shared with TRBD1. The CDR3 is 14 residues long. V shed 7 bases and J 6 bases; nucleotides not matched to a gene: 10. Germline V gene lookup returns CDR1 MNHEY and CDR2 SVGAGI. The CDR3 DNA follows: TGTGCCAGCACCCAAAACAGGGGGCGAGGCGAGCAGTACTTC. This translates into CASTQNRGRGEQYF.

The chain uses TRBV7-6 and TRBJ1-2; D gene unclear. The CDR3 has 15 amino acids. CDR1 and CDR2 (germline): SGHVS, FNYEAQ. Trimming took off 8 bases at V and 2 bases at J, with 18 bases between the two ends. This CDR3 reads CASGPSNRANYGYTF. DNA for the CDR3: TGTGCCAGCGGCCCTTCTAACCGGGCGAACTATGGCTACACCTTC.

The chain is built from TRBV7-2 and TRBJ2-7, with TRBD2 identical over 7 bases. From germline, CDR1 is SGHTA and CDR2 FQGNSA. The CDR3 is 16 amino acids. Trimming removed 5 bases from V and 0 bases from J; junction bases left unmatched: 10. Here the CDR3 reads CASSPKTAGTSYEQYF. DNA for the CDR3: TGTGCCAGCAGCCCAAAGACAGCGGGGACCTCCTACGAGCAGTACTTC.